Sequencing of this T cell receptor (beta chain) was carried out in a study of blood T cell repertoires in COVID-19. Study-level information: The origin of the acute and convalescent COVID-19 samples was the United States, Italy and Spain. Sources were T cells, B-cell-depleted T cells, or PBMCs; the material itself was cDNA or gDNA.

J was trimmed by 1 base and V by 5 bases; bases with no gene match: 5. Germline V CDR1 and CDR2: SEHNR, FQNEAQ (reference sequence). This CDR3 contains 16 residues. Profiling relied on immunoSEQ multiplex PCR, and the TCRdb table lists in-frame clones only, not all of them. Seen here are 97,000 or so clones, 82% observed once, and the top ten hold roughly a tenth. J is TRBJ1-1 and V is TRBV7-9; 12 bases are shared with TRBD1. This receptor was taken from a man aged 70 or older with active or convalescent COVID-19. The sample comprised peripheral blood. The chain's CDR3 is CASSRDRGQGNTEAFF. The CDR3 coding sequence is TGTGCCAGCAGCCGGGACAGGGGGCAGGGGAACACTGAAGCTTTCTTT.